This T cell receptor beta chain was sequenced for a study of blood T cell repertoires in COVID-19. Turning to the study itself: Samples representing acute and convalescent COVID-19 were sourced from the United States, Italy and Spain.

Method: immunoSEQ multiplex PCR; TCRdb's copy keeps in-frame clones and lacks some. In the table there are about 180,000 clones, around 85% of which are singletons. The trim removed 6 bases at V and 7 bases at J, leaving 9 bases unmatched. Germline CDR1 reads MNHEY; CDR2 reads SMNVEV (reference sequence). The CDR3 is 15 residues long. The V and J genes are TRBV27 and TRBJ1-6, with TRBD1 matching over 7 bases. The TCR was taken from a man aged 50 to 59 with active or convalescent COVID-19. The sequenced sample was peripheral blood. This CDR3 is CASSSKNRGNSPLHF. The DNA for the CDR3 is TGTGCCAGCAGCTCTAAGAACAGGGGAAATTCACCCCTCCACTTT.